This T cell receptor beta chain emerged from a study of cytomegalovirus exposure and HLA in healthy donors. Study-wide points: One variant, a missense change in DCLRE1C, was linked in a later analysis to TCR beta V- and J-gene trimming. It was reported that the classifier diagnosed cytomegalovirus status with high specificity and sensitivity in both the original and validation cohorts. The majority of TCR sequences were rare, yet some public TCRs appeared in many donors.

The PCR made use of 60 Vbeta and 13 Jbeta primers. Produced via immunoSEQ multiplex PCR; TCRdb's table is partial and in-frame only. The sample lists about 170,000 clones; roughly four fifths were seen once. Germline CDR1 and CDR2: SGHAT and FQNNGV. This CDR3 is built from 15 residues. Trimming took off 1 base at V and 5 bases at J, with 14 bases between the two ends. On this clone itself: Antigen unknown.

The chain couples TRBV11-2 to TRBJ2-5, with a tentative D call TRBD2 (5 bases). The sample was PBMCs. The receptor comes from a young woman in good health and CMV-seropositive. CDR3 sequence (DNA): TGTGCCAGCAGCTTAGTTTCGGGGTCGGGGGAGACCCAGTACTTC. It is translated as CASSLVSGSGETQYF.